Below are 28 T cell receptor beta chains sequenced from a single sample in a study of CD8 T cells in ankylosing spondylitis. General study findings and limits: A motif of fewer than ten highly homologous TCR beta variants was seen as apparently characteristic of ankylosing spondylitis blood.

The antigens these receptors bind are not known. One entry per CDR3 protein results from TCRdb running MiXCR on the 5' RACE reads. The table includes around 770,000 distinct CDR3 sequences, 10% to 15% detected once. Sequencing was done on a sample of blood, either unsorted or a sorted T cell fraction (not recorded which). The source is a male donor with ankylosing spondylitis.

This clonotype was counted a few times. This chain links TRBV20-1 with TRBJ1-1; TRBD1 might be the D (6 bases). Germline V gene sequence: CDR1 DFQATT, CDR2 SNEGSKA (reference sequence). This CDR3 region has 13 residues. V lost 5 bases and J 1 base, leaving 11 bases between the germline ends. The CDR3 protein is CSAPTRGNTEAFF. The CDR3 DNA reads TGCAGTGCTCCTACCAGGGGGAACACTGAAGCTTTCTTT.

A few counts support this clonotype. The genes are TRBV18 and TRBJ2-5; maybe TRBD2 (6 bases). Germline values: CDR1 KGHSH, CDR2 LQKENI. The CDR3 sequence is 14 residues long. The V end was cut by 1 base, the J end by 5 bases, with 11 bases between. CDR3 loop: CASSPLGGGETQYF. The CDR3 coding sequence is TGTGCCAGCTCACCACTTGGAGGAGGGGAGACCCAGTACTTC.

The V gene is TRBV20-1, the J gene TRBJ1-1; 10 positions agree with TRBD1. The germline gives CDR1 DFQATT, CDR2 SNEGSKA (reference sequence). This CDR3 spans 13 amino acids. Germline trimming cut 5 bases from V and 10 bases from J; bases unmatched to any gene: 10. The CDR3 nucleotides are TGCAGTGCTCTCCGGGACAGGGGTGTAGGAGCTTTCTTT. It codes for CSALRDRGVGAFF.

This chain connects TRBV20-1 to TRBJ2-7; perhaps TRBD2 as D (5 bases). Trimming cost V 0 bases and J 4 bases, with 10 bases left between them. In germline, CDR1 is DFQATT, CDR2 SNEGSKA (reference sequence). The CDR3 is made up of 13 amino acids. In nucleotides, the CDR3 is TGCAGTGCTAGAGATCTAGCAACTTACGAGCAGTACTTC. It specifies CSARDLATYEQYF.

This clonotype was observed a few times. The chain recombines TRBV6-4 with TRBJ1-1; D gene ambiguous. The germline V and J ends were trimmed by 4 bases and 4 bases, with 10 bases remaining between them. This CDR3 spans 13 amino acids. CDR1 is MRHNA, CDR2 SNTAGT, per germline. The CDR3 loop is CASSVGPFTEAFF. For the CDR3, the DNA is TGTGCCAGCAGTGTAGGACCGTTCACTGAAGCTTTCTTT.

This clonotype showed up just a few times. The chain carries TRBV4-2 and TRBJ1-2, with a weak D call TRBD1 (5 bases). Trimming pared 4 bases from V and 8 bases from J, leaving 17 bases between. The CDR3 is made up of 14 amino acids. The germline V gene encodes CDR1 LGHNA and CDR2 YNFKEQ. CDR3 in amino acids: CASSLLGEGKGYTF. DNA for the CDR3: TGTGCCAGCAGCCTCCTCGGGGAGGGGAAAGGCTACACCTTC.

In DNA, the CDR3 is TGTGCCAGCAGCCACCGCGGGACAAATGAAGCTTTCTTT. The encoded protein is CASSHRGTNEAFF. The chain carries TRBV6-1 and TRBJ1-1, with a possible D match to TRBD1 (6 bases). V was trimmed by 6 bases and J by 7 bases, leaving 15 bases between them. Per germline, CDR1 MNHNS and CDR2 SASEGT. The CDR3 is made up of 13 amino acids.

The CDR3 here is CASSVPVSYEQYF. CDR3 bases: TGTGCCAGCAGTGTACCGGTCTCCTACGAGCAGTACTTC. The V gene is TRBV28, the J gene TRBJ2-7; the D is unclear. Germline loops: CDR1 MDHEN, CDR2 SYDVKM. The CDR3 consists of 13 residues. Trimming took 5 bases from V and 0 from J, leaving 8 bases between them.

J is TRBJ2-5 and V is TRBV6-2 or TRBV6-3; D is undetermined. The V end was cut by 5 bases, the J end by 9 bases, with 13 bases between. This CDR3 is 12 amino acids long. Germline lookup yields CDR1 MNHEY and CDR2 SVGEGT. CDR3 sequence: CASSLGIRAQYF. The CDR3 DNA reads TGTGCCAGCAGTCTGGGAATTCGGGCCCAGTACTTC.

The J gene is TRBJ2-5, the V gene TRBV7-9, with D possibly being TRBD2 (5 bases). Between the trimmed V and J ends, which lost 1 base and 5 bases, there was a span of 14 bases. Per germline, CDR1 SEHNR and CDR2 FQNEAQ (reference sequence). CDR3 length: 15 residues. CDR3 nucleotide sequence: TGTGCCAGCAGCTTAGATGGAGGTGAATTGGAGACCCAGTACTTC. This encodes CASSLDGGELETQYF.

V and J are TRBV2 and TRBJ2-3, with D perhaps matching TRBD1 (6 bases). The V end was cut by 6 bases, the J end by 0 bases, with 10 bases between. Germline V gives CDR1 SNHLY, CDR2 FYNNEI. The CDR3 consists of 14 residues. CDR3 region: CASRQGSSTDTQYF. The CDR3 DNA follows: TGTGCCAGCAGGCAGGGGTCTAGCACAGATACGCAGTATTTT.

The table lists this clonotype with a few counts. The chain joins TRBV5-5 to TRBJ1-5; no firm D call. CDR1 and CDR2 (germline): SGHKS, YYEKEE (reference sequence). The germline V and J ends were trimmed by 0 bases and 8 bases, with 12 bases remaining between them. This CDR3 has 14 amino acids. Here the CDR3 reads CASSLGPLLKPQHF. For the CDR3, the DNA is TGTGCCAGCAGCTTGGGCCCCCTTCTTAAGCCCCAGCATTTT.

This clonotype was recorded many times. The chain couples TRBV20-1 to TRBJ2-7; 7 nucleotides match TRBD1. The length of the CDR3 is 16 residues. Germline CDR1 reads DFQATT; CDR2 reads SNEGSKA (reference sequence). The junction had 8 bases not matched to a gene; V was cut back by 0 bases and J by 0 bases. The CDR3 reads CSARDPKTGDSYEQYF. DNA for the CDR3: TGCAGTGCTAGAGATCCGAAAACAGGGGACTCCTACGAGCAGTACTTC.

This clonotype appeared many times. The J gene is TRBJ2-1, the V gene TRBV10-2, with 9 bases that match TRBD2. CDR1 and CDR2 (germline): WSHSY, SAAADI. The CDR3 spans 14 residues. V was pared by 6 bases and J by 4 bases, with 4 bases of the junction left unmatched. CDR3 coding DNA: TGCGCCAGCAGACGGACTAGCGCTTACAATGAGCAGTTCTTC. Its translation is CASRRTSAYNEQFF.

This rearrangement joins TRBV20-1 to TRBJ1-5; the D gene is possibly TRBD1 (5 bases). The CDR3 has 12 amino acids. Germline assignment: CDR1 DFQATT and CDR2 SNEGSKA (reference sequence). Trimming shortened V by 5 bases and J by 11 bases, and 16 bases separated the two germline ends. As DNA, the CDR3 is TGCAGTGCTGCCCGCGGGACCCCAGCCCAGCATTTT. Amino acid sequence: CSAARGTPAQHF.

This clonotype was seen more than once but under ten times. The CDR3 loop is CASSFSLASSYEQYF. The CDR3 DNA reads as TGTGCCAGCAGTTTCAGTCTCGCGTCGAGCTACGAGCAGTACTTC. The rearrangement links TRBV6-5 to TRBJ2-7; D gene unclear. Per the germline V gene, CDR1 is MNHEY and CDR2 is SVGAGI. The CDR3 runs 15 residues. The V and J ends lost 4 bases and 3 bases respectively, with 16 bases between them.

This clonotype has a handful of counts. The chain couples TRBV12-3 or TRBV12-4 to TRBJ1-5; no definite D call. The ends were cut back, 3 bases at V and 0 bases at J, with 9 bases in the middle. The CDR3 has 15 residues. CDR3 sequence reads: CASSLRQISNQPQHF. CDR3 in DNA: TGTGCCAGCAGTTTGAGGCAGATTAGCAATCAGCCCCAGCATTTT.

The chain recombines TRBV20-1 with TRBJ2-5, with a weak D call TRBD2 (6 bases). Germline CDR1 DFQATT, CDR2 SNEGSKA (reference sequence). Trimming removed 6 bases at V and 0 bases at J, with 14 bases between. This CDR3 comprises 14 residues. The CDR3 bases are TGCAGTGCCGGGGACTCGAAGAACCAAGAGACCCAGTACTTC. It yields the protein CSAGDSKNQETQYF.

The V and J genes are TRBV4-1 and TRBJ2-3; the match to TRBD1 covers 8 bases. CDR1 and CDR2 from the germline V gene are MGHRA and YSYEKL. The CDR3 extends over 15 amino acids. Trimming removed 4 bases from V and 2 bases from J; junction bases left unmatched: 5. Here the CDR3 DNA reads TGCGCCAGCAGCCGGCAGGGGGCACCCACAGATACGCAGTATTTT. Residues: CASSRQGAPTDTQYF.

V and J are TRBV16 and TRBJ1-5; D not certain. The CDR3 consists of 12 residues. V gave up 6 bases and J gave up 6 bases, with 9 bases separating them. The V gene's germline CDR1 is KGHSY and CDR2 FQNENV. The CDR3 spells CASREVGQPQHF. CDR3 sequence (DNA): TGTGCCAGCAGAGAAGTTGGTCAGCCCCAGCATTTT. Full variable domain (missing parts from reference TRBV16 and TRBJ1-5): GEEVAQTPKHLVRGEGQKAKLYCAPIKGHSYVFWYQQVLKNEFKFLISFQNENVFDETGMPKERFSAKCLPNSPCSLEIQATKLEDSAVYFCASREVGQPQHFGDGTRLSIL.

This clonotype was found many times. The chain employs TRBV5-1 and TRBJ1-4, with 11 bases identical to TRBD1. The CDR3 length is 14 residues. Germline CDR1 SGHRS, CDR2 YFSETQ. J was trimmed by 7 bases and V by 4 bases; bases with no gene match: 3. The CDR3 DNA is TGCGCCAGCAGCGCCGGGACAGGGGGTGAAAAACTGTTTTTT. It encodes CASSAGTGGEKLFF.

This clonotype has more than one count but fewer than ten. The J gene is TRBJ1-1, the V gene TRBV4-3; maybe TRBD1 (5 bases). This CDR3 has 16 residues. V was cut by 4 bases and J by 4 bases, with 19 bases left in between. Germline CDR1 and CDR2: LGHNA and YSLEER. The CDR3 reads CASSLVRGGVSTEAFF. The CDR3 DNA reads as TGCGCCAGCAGCCTCGTAAGGGGAGGGGTGAGCACTGAAGCTTTCTTT.

This clonotype showed up just a few times. This rearrangement joins TRBV12-3 or TRBV12-4 to TRBJ1-5; D is ambiguous. This CDR3 spans 13 amino acids. Trimming took 5 bases from V and 9 from J, leaving 14 bases between them. CDR3 bases: TGTGCCAGCAGTCCCGGGGAGTATCTGCCCCAGCATTTT. Residues: CASSPGEYLPQHF.

This clonotype was found a few times. This rearrangement joins TRBV20-1 to TRBJ1-5; TRBD1 matches 9 bases. Losses at the gene ends were 0 bases for V and 2 bases for J; bases not matched to a gene: 14. This CDR3 has 19 amino acids. Germline V CDR1 and CDR2: DFQATT, SNEGSKA (reference sequence). CDR3 nucleotides: TGCAGTGCTAGAGATTATATAGGAGACCGGACAGGGGGCAATCAGCCCCAGCATTTT. Translation: CSARDYIGDRTGGNQPQHF.

This clonotype was seen only a few times. This chain uses TRBV28 with TRBJ1-2, with D unclear. Germline CDR1 MDHEN, CDR2 SYDVKM. V dropped 3 bases and J dropped 3 bases, with 14 bases sitting between them. The CDR3 is 15 residues long. The CDR3 loop reads CASSFSDFRDYGYTF. In nucleotides, the CDR3 is TGTGCCAGCAGTTTTTCAGACTTTCGGGACTATGGCTACACCTTC.

This clonotype has a handful of counts. The rearrangement joins TRBV29-1 to TRBJ2-3; the D gene is possibly TRBD1 (5 bases). With 2 bases removed from V and 0 bases from J, the gap between germline ends came to 9 bases. The CDR3 has 14 amino acids. The germline gives CDR1 SQVTM, CDR2 ANQGSEA. CDR3 residues: CSVESRASTDTQYF. The CDR3 nucleotides are TGCAGCGTTGAAAGCAGGGCTAGCACAGATACGCAGTATTTT.

This clonotype was observed a handful of times. The chain has TRBV5-1 and TRBJ2-7, with 9 positions matching TRBD1. The germline V gene has CDR1 SGHRS and CDR2 YFSETQ. V gave up 0 bases and J gave up 6 bases; unmatched junction bases: 4. This CDR3 has 14 residues. The CDR3 region is CASSLAGQGAEQYF. CDR3 bases: TGCGCCAGCAGCTTGGCGGGACAGGGTGCCGAGCAGTACTTC.

The chain has TRBV7-9 and TRBJ2-5; no definite D call. Trimming cost V 10 bases and J 4 bases, with 19 bases left between them. Germline V gene data show CDR1 as SEHNR and CDR2 as FQNEAQ (reference sequence). This CDR3 region has 14 residues. The CDR3, as DNA: TGTGCCACCCGAAGTTCAGGCTCGGGAGAGACCCAGTACTTC. Residues: CATRSSGSGETQYF. The complete variable domain, with remaining parts taken from reference TRBV7-9 and TRBJ2-5, reads DTGVSQNPRHKITKRGQNVTFRCDPISEHNRLYWYRQTLGQGPEFLTYFQNEAQLEKSRLLSDRFSAERPKGSFSTLEIQRTEQGDSAMYLCATRSSGSGETQYFGPGTRLLVL.